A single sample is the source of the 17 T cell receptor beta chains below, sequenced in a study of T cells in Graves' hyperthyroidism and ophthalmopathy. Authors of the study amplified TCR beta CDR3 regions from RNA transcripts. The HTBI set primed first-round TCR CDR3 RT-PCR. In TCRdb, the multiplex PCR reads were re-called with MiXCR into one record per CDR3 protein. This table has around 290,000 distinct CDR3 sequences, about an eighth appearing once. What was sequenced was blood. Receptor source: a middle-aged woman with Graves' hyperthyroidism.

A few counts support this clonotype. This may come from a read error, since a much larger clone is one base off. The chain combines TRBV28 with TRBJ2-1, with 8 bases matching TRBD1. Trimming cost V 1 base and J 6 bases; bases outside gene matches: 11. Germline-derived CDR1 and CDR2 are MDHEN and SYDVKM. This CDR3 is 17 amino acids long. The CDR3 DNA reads TGTGCCAGCAGTTTATTGGGCCAGGGGGCGTTTGTCAATGAGCAGTTCTTC. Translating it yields CASSLLGQGAFVNEQFF.

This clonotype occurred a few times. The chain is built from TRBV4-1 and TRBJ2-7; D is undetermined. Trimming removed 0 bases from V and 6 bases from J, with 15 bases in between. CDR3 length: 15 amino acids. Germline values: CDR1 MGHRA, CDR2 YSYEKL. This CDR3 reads CASSQDEDTLFEQYF. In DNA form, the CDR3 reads TGCGCCAGCAGCCAAGATGAAGACACCCTCTTCGAGCAGTACTTC.

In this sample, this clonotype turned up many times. The CDR3 DNA reads as TGCGCCAGCAGAGATCTAGCGGGAGGGTGGCAGCAGTACTTC. Its protein product is CASRDLAGGWQQYF. The rearrangement links TRBV4-1 to TRBJ2-7; 12 bases are shared with TRBD2. V was pared by 6 bases and J by 8 bases, with 8 bases of the junction left unmatched. This CDR3 is 14 amino acids long. In germline, CDR1 is MGHRA, CDR2 YSYEKL.

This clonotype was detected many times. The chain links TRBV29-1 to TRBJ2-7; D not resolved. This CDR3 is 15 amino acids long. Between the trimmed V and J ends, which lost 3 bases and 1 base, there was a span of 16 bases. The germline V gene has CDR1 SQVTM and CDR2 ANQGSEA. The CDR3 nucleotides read TGCAGCGTTGATGTGTCCCAGCGCTTATCCTACGAGCAGTACTTC. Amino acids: CSVDVSQRLSYEQYF.

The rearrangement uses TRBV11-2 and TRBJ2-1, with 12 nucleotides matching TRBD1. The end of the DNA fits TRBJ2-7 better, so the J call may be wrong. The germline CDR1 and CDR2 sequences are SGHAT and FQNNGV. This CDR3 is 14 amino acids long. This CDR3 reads CASSQGTGGGEQYF. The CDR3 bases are TGTGCCAGCAGCCAAGGGACAGGGGGCGGTGAGCAGTACTTC.

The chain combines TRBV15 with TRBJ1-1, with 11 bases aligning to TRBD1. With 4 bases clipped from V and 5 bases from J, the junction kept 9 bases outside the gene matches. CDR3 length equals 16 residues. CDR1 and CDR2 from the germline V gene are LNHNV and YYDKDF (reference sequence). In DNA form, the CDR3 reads TGTGCCACCAGCAAAGGACAGGGGGCGCCGAATACTGAAGCTTTCTTT. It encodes CATSKGQGAPNTEAFF.

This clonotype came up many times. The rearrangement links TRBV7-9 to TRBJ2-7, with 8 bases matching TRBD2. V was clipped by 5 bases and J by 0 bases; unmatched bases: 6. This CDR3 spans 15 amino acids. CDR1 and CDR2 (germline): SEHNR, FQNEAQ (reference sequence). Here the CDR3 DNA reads TGTGCCAGCAGCCAAGGACTAGCAGTCTCCTACGAGCAGTACTTC. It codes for CASSQGLAVSYEQYF.

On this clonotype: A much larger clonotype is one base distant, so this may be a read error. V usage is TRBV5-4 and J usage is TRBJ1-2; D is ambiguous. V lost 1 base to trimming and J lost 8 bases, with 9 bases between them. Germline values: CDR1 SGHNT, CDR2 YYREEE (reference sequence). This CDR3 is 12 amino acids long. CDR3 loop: CASSLMDLGYTF. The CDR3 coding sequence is TGTGCCAGCAGCTTGATGGATTTGGGCTACACCTTC. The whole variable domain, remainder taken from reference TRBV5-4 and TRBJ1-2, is ETGVTQSPTHLIKTRGQQVTLRCSSQSGHNTVSWYQQALGQGPQFIFQYYREEENGRGNFPPRFSGLQFPNYSSELNVNALELDDSALYLCASSLMDLGYTFGSGTRLTVV.

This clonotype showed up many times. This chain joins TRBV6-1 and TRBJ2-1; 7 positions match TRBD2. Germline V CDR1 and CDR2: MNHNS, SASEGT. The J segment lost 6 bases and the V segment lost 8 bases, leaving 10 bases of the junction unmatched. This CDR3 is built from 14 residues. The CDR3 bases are TGTGCCAGCGGGGAGAGGGGACTACCCAATGAGCAGTTCTTC. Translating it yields CASGERGLPNEQFF.

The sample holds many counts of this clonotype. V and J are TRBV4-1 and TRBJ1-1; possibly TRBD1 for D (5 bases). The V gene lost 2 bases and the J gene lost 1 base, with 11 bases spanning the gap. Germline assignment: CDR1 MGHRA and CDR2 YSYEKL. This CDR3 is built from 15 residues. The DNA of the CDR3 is TGCGCCAGCAGCCAATGGGTCACAGGGAACACTGAAGCTTTCTTT. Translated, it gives CASSQWVTGNTEAFF.

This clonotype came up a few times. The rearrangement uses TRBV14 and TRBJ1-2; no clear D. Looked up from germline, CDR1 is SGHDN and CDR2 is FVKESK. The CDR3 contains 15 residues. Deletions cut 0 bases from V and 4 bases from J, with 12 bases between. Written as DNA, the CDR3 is TGTGCCAGCAGCCAAGATCTTCGGGGTAGCTATGGCTACACCTTC. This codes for CASSQDLRGSYGYTF.

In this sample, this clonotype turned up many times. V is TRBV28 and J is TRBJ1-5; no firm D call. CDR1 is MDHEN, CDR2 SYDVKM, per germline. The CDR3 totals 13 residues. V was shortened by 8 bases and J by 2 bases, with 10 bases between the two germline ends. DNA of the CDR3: TGTGCCAGCGTGTGGCAGGGCAATCAGCCCCAGCATTTT. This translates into CASVWQGNQPQHF.

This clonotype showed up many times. The CDR3 loop is CASSVTGLNTEAFF. CDR3 sequence (DNA): TGTGCCAGCAGCGTCACAGGGTTGAACACTGAAGCTTTCTTT. J is TRBJ1-1 and V is TRBV11-3; a possible D gene is TRBD1 (6 bases). Germline lookup yields CDR1 SGHNT and CDR2 YENEEA. V lost 5 bases and J 0 bases, leaving 10 bases between the germline ends. The CDR3 extends over 14 amino acids. The full variable domain, completed using reference TRBV11-3 and TRBJ1-1, is EAGVVQSPRYKIIEKKQPVAFWCNPISGHNTLYWYLQNLGQGPELLIRYENEEAVDDSQLPKDRFSAERLKGVDSTLKIQPAELGDSAVYLCASSVTGLNTEAFFGQGTRLTVV.

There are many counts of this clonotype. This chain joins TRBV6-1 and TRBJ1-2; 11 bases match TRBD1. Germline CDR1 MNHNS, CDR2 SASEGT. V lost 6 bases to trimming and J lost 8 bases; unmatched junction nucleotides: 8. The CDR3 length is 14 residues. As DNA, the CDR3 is TGTGCCAGCAGCCGGGACAGGGGGGACGAGGGCTACACCTTC. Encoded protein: CASSRDRGDEGYTF.

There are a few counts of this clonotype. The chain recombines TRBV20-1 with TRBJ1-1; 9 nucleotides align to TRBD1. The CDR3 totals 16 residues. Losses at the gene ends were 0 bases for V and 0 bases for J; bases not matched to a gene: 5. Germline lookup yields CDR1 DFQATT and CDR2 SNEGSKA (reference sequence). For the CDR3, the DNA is TGCAGTGCTAGAGATCCAAGACAGGGGGTGAACACTGAAGCTTTCTTT. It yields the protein CSARDPRQGVNTEAFF.

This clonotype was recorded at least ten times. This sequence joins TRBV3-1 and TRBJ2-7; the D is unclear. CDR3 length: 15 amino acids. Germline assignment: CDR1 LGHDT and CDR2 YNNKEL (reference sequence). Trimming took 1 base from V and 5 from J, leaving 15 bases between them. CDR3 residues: CASSQGPGRNHEQYF. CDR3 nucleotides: TGTGCCAGCAGCCAAGGTCCGGGCAGGAACCACGAGCAGTACTTC.

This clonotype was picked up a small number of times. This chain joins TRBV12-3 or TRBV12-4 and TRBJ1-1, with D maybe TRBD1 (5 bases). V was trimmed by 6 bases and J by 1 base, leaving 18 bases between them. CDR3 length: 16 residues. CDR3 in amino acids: CASRPYMGLGNTEAFF. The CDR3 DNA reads TGTGCCAGCAGACCTTATATGGGGCTCGGGAACACTGAAGCTTTCTTT.